This T cell receptor (beta chain) comes out of a study of T-cell reconstitution after alpha-beta-depleted transplantation in children. This CDR3 spans 16 amino acids. V lost 7 bases, J lost 3 bases, and 10 bases stayed unmatched. Unique molecular identifiers were used to barcode this TCRbeta library. TCRdb reanalysed the PCR reads using MiXCR and keeps one entry per CDR3 protein. The table records a few hundred thousand distinct CDR3 sequences, approximately 12% of them present only once. Sequencing was performed on PBMCs, taken from the stem cell graft. The chain has TRBV12-3 or TRBV12-4 and TRBJ2-2, with 8 bases matching TRBD2. The sequence came from a human donor who donated a stem cell graft to a child with Fanconi anemia. The CDR3, as DNA: TGTGCCAGCACCCTCGCGGGACTAGAGTACACCGGGGAGCTGTTTTTT. Its translation is CASTLAGLEYTGELFF.